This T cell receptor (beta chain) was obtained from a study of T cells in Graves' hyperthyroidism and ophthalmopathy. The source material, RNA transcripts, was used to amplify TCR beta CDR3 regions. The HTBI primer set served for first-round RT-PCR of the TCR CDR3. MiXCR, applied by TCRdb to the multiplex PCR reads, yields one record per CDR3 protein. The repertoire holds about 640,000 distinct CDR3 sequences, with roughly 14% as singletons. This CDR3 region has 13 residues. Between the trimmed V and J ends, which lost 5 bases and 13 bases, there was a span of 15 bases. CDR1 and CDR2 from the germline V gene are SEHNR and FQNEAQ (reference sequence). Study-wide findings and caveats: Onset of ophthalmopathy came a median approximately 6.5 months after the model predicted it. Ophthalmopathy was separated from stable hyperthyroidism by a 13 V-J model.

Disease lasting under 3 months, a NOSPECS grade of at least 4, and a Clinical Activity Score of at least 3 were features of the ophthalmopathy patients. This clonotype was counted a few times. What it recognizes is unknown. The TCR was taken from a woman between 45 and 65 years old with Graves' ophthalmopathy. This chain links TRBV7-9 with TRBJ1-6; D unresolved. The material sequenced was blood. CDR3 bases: TGTGCCAGCAGCCCCGAGGTTTTGAGGCCCCTCCACTTT. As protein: CASSPEVLRPLHF.